The 10 T cell receptor beta chains below were found in one sample sequenced in a study of identical twins. MiXCR, applied by TCRdb to the 5' RACE reads, yields one record per CDR3 protein. In the table there are about 550,000 distinct CDR3 sequences, approximately 20% of which are singletons. These same data were also listed under a study on yellow fever vaccine responses in identical twins.

What was sequenced was CD4+ T cells sorted from blood. The receptors originated from a woman aged 18-30 years in good health.

In its sample, this clonotype was seen many times. The chain is built from TRBV29-1 and TRBJ2-3; D is possibly TRBD2 (6 bases). Germline V CDR1 and CDR2: SQVTM, ANQGSEA. CDR3 length equals 13 residues. V was trimmed by 8 bases and J by 3 bases, leaving 15 bases between them. The CDR3 bases are TGCAGCTCCCCCCATGGGGGGACAGATACGCAGTATTTT. Its protein is CSSPHGGTDTQYF.

In this sample, this clonotype turned up many times. The CDR3 coding sequence is TGTGCCAGCAGTTCCGGGAGTGGCAATCAGCCCCAGCATTTT. Translated, it gives CASSSGSGNQPQHF. This chain connects TRBV12-3 or TRBV12-4 to TRBJ1-5; unclear D gene. The CDR3 length is 14 residues. Trimming took off 4 bases at V and 2 bases at J, with 9 bases between the two ends.

This clonotype turned up a few times. This chain connects TRBV7-8 to TRBJ2-7, with TRBD1 identical over 12 bases. Germline V gives CDR1 SGHVS, CDR2 FQNEAQ. The CDR3 loop spans 15 amino acids. V gave up 5 bases and J gave up 4 bases; unmatched junction bases: 6. The DNA of the CDR3 is TGTGCCAGCAGCCCAAGGGACAGGGGGCTGTACGAGCAGTACTTC. Its protein product is CASSPRDRGLYEQYF.

The rearrangement joins TRBV27 to TRBJ2-3, with a weak D call TRBD2 (5 bases). V was cut by 6 bases and J by 4 bases, with 11 bases left in between. The germline CDR1 and CDR2 sequences are MNHEY and SMNVEV (reference sequence). This CDR3 has 13 residues. CDR3 sequence reads: CASRKTGADTQYF. The CDR3 nucleotides read TGTGCCAGCAGAAAAACCGGGGCAGATACGCAGTATTTT.

This chain uses TRBV3-1 with TRBJ1-2; D is uncertain. The germline V and J ends were trimmed by 4 bases and 6 bases, with 9 bases remaining between them. Germline-derived CDR1 and CDR2 are LGHDT and YNNKEL (reference sequence). This CDR3 spans 12 amino acids. The CDR3 DNA is TGTGCCAGCAGCCCCTTTGGAGATGGCTACACCTTC. Its protein product is CASSPFGDGYTF.

Only a few counts were recorded for this clonotype. The chain has TRBV3-1 and TRBJ2-1; D could derive from TRBD1 or TRBD2 (6 bases each). V dropped 2 bases and J dropped 0 bases, with 8 bases sitting between them. Per the germline V gene, CDR1 is LGHDT and CDR2 is YNNKEL (reference sequence). The CDR3 length is 15 residues. CDR3 region: CASSQSGASYNEQFF. The DNA for the CDR3 is TGTGCCAGCAGCCAATCGGGGGCCTCCTACAATGAGCAGTTCTTC.

This clonotype showed up just a few times. The V gene is TRBV5-1, the J gene TRBJ1-2; D is perhaps TRBD1 (5 bases). CDR3 length equals 13 residues. V was pared by 1 base and J by 7 bases, with 11 bases between. The germline CDR1 and CDR2 sequences are SGHRS and YFSETQ. CDR3 in amino acids: CASSLQGEGGYTF. For the CDR3, the DNA is TGCGCCAGCAGCTTGCAGGGAGAAGGTGGCTACACCTTC.

This chain links TRBV29-1 with TRBJ2-5; D possibly corresponds to TRBD2 (6 bases). V lost 4 bases, J lost 5 bases, and 17 bases lay in between. The CDR3 sequence is 14 residues long. Per germline, CDR1 SQVTM and CDR2 ANQGSEA. This chain's CDR3 is CSVVLATESETQYF. CDR3 coding DNA: TGCAGCGTTGTGCTAGCGACCGAGTCGGAGACCCAGTACTTC.

The chain's CDR3 is CASSVSVWGEQFF. The CDR3 region has the DNA TGTGCCAGCAGTGTGTCAGTTTGGGGTGAGCAGTTCTTC. This chain links TRBV6-4 with TRBJ2-1; no definite D call. The length of the CDR3 is 13 residues. Germline assignment: CDR1 MRHNA and CDR2 SNTAGT. The V end lost 4 bases, the J end lost 9 bases, and 13 bases lay between the germline ends.

The chain links TRBV6-5 to TRBJ2-5; possible D gene TRBD2, 6 bases. From germline, CDR1 is MNHEY and CDR2 SVGAGI. The CDR3 loop spans 15 amino acids. Trimming removed 0 bases from V and 3 bases from J, with 11 bases in between. The CDR3 is CASSYSGGLKETQYF. The CDR3 DNA sequence: TGTGCCAGCAGTTACTCTGGGGGGTTAAAAGAGACCCAGTACTTC.